This TCR beta chain derives from a study of blood T cell repertoires in COVID-19. At the level of the study: Researchers got acute and convalescent COVID-19 samples from the United States, Italy and Spain. T cells, B-cell-depleted T cells, or PBMCs provided the cDNA or gDNA that served as material.

This clone was seen a single time. Per the original methods: From reference gene primer amplification, estimates of nucleated cell counts were derived. Generated by immunoSEQ multiplex PCR, the TCRdb table keeps only in-frame clones and is missing some. The DNA was the basis for D and trimming; V, J and clone size are from that table. The sample contains roughly 700,000 clones, just under 90% of which appear only once. The V gene lost 3 bases and the J gene lost 3 bases, with 12 bases spanning the gap. The CDR3 contains 15 residues. The V gene's germline CDR1 is MGHDK and CDR2 SYGVNS. The receptor comes from a young woman with acute or convalescent COVID-19. The sample consisted of peripheral blood. This chain connects TRBV25-1 to TRBJ1-3; D unresolved. DNA of the CDR3: TGTGCCAGCAGTGACTGGGGAGGGTATGGAAACACCATATATTTT. It yields the protein CASSDWGGYGNTIYF. The full variable domain, with the rest looked up from reference TRBV25-1 and TRBJ1-3, is EADIYQTPRYLVIGTGKKITLECSQTMGHDKMYWYQQDPGMELHLIHYSYGVNSTEKGDLSSESTVSRIRTEHFPLTLESARPSHTSQYLCASSDWGGYGNTIYFGEGSWLTVV.